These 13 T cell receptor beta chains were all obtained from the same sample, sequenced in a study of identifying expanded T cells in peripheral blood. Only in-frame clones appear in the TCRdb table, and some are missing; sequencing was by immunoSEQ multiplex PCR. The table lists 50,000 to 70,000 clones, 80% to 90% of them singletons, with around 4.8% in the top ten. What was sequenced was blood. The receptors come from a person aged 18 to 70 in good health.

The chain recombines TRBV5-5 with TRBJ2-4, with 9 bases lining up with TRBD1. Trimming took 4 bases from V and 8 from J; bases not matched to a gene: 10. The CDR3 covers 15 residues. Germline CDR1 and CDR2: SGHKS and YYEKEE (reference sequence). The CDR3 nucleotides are TGTGCCAGCAGCCCGGACAGGGGACCTGGGGACATTCAGTACTTC. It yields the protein CASSPDRGPGDIQYF. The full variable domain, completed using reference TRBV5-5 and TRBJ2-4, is DAGVTQSPTHLIKTRGQQVTLRCSPISGHKSVSWYQQVLGQGPQFIFQYYEKEERGRGNFPDRFSARQFPNYSSELNVNALLLGDSALYLCASSPDRGPGDIQYFGAGTRLSVL.

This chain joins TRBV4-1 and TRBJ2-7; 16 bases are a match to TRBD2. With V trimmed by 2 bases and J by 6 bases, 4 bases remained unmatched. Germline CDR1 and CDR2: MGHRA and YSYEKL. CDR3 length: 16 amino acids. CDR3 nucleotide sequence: TGCGCCAGCAGCCAATTTGGGACTAGCGGGGGGGGCGAGCAGTACTTC. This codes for CASSQFGTSGGGEQYF.

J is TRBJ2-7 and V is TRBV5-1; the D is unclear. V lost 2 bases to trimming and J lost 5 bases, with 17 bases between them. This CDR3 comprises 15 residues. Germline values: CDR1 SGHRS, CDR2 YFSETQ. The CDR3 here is CASSFGQSPGHEQYF. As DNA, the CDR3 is TGCGCCAGCAGCTTTGGTCAGTCGCCGGGCCACGAGCAGTACTTC.

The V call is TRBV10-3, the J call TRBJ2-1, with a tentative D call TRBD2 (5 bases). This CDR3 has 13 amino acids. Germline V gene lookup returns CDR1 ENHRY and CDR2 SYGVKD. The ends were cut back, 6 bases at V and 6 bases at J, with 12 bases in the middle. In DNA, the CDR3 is TGTGCCATCAGCGGGCGGGCGACCAATGAGCAGTTCTTC. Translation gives CAISGRATNEQFF.

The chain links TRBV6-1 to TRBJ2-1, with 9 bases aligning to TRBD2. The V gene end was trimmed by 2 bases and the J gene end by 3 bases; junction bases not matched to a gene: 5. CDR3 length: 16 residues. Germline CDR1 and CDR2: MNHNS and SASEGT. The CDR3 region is CASSELGSGGYNEQFF. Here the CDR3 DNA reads TGTGCCAGCAGTGAATTAGGTAGCGGGGGCTACAATGAGCAGTTCTTC.

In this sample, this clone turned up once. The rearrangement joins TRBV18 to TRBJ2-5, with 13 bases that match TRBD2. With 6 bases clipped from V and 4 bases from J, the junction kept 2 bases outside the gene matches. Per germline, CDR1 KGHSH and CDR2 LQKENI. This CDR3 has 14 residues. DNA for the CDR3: TGTGCCAGCTCCGGACTAGCGGGAGCAGAGACCCAGTACTTC. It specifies CASSGLAGAETQYF.

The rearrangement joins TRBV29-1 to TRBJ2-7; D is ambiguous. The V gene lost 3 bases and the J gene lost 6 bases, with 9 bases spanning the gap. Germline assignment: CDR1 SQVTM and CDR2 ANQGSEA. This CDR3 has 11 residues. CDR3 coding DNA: TGCAGCGTTGACTCTGGGCTCGAGCAGTACTTC. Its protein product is CSVDSGLEQYF.

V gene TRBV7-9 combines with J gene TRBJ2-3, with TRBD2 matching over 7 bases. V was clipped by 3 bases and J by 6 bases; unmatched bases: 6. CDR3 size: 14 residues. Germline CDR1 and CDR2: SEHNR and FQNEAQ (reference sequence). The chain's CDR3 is CASSFPSGTDTQYF. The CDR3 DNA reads TGTGCCAGCAGCTTCCCCAGCGGGACTGATACGCAGTATTTT.

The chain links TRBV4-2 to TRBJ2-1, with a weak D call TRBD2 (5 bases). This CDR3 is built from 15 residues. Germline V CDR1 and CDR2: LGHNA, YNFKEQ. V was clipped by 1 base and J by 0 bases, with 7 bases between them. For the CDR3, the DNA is TGTGCCAGCAGCCAAGGAGGGTTCTCCTACAATGAGCAGTTCTTC. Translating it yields CASSQGGFSYNEQFF.

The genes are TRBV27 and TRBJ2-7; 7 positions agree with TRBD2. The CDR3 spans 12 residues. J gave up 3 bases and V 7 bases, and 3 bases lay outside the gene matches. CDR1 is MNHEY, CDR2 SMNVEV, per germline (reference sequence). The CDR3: CASIGGDYEQYF. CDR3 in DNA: TGTGCCAGCATTGGGGGGGACTACGAGCAGTACTTC.

CDR3 bases: TGTGCCAGCAGCTTAGACAGGGGGGGCGAGCAGTACTTC. This codes for CASSLDRGGEQYF. The chain has TRBV7-7 and TRBJ2-7; perhaps TRBD1 as D (8 bases). Trimming shortened V by 1 base and J by 6 bases, and 10 bases separated the two germline ends. The germline V gene has CDR1 SSHAT and CDR2 FNYEAQ (reference sequence). This CDR3 has 13 residues.

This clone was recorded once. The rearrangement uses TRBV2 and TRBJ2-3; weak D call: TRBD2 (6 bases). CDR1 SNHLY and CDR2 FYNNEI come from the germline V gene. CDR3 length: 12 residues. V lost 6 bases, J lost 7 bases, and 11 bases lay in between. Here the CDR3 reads CASRSRGYTQYF. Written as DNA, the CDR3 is TGTGCCAGCAGGTCACGGGGGTATACGCAGTATTTT.

This chain's CDR3 is CASSYSPSGQETQYF. The CDR3 DNA sequence: TGTGCCAGCAGCTATAGCCCTAGCGGGCAAGAGACCCAGTACTTC. The V and J genes are TRBV11-2 and TRBJ2-5, with TRBD2 identical over 8 bases. Germline CDR1 is SGHAT and CDR2 is FQNNGV. Trimming took 4 bases from V and 2 from J; bases not matched to a gene: 6. There are 15 residues in the CDR3.